What follows are 19 T cell receptor beta chains derived from one specimen sequenced in a study of T cell responses to AZD1222 COVID-19 vaccine. Here immunoSEQ multiplex PCR was the method, and the copy in TCRdb shows in-frame clones only, minus some. This table has some 120,000 clones, 80% to 90% appearing once. Material: peripheral blood, obtained 28 days after the second AZD1222 dose. The receptors were sampled from an adult who received the AZD1222 COVID-19 vaccine.

The CDR3 reads CASSRTNTGELFF. DNA of the CDR3: TGTGCCAGCAGTCGGACGAACACCGGGGAGCTGTTTTTT. The rearrangement joins TRBV7-9 to TRBJ2-2; no clear D. The CDR3 is 13 amino acids. The germline gives CDR1 SEHNR, CDR2 FQNEAQ (reference sequence). The germline V and J ends were trimmed by 6 bases and 0 bases, with 5 bases remaining between them.

This chain joins TRBV18 and TRBJ1-2; no definite D call. Looked up from germline, CDR1 is KGHSH and CDR2 is LQKENI. The CDR3 has 15 amino acids. Deletions cut 0 bases from V and 2 bases from J, with 10 bases between. The CDR3 reads CASSPPAGQNYGYTF. Here the CDR3 DNA reads TGTGCCAGCTCACCACCGGCGGGCCAGAACTATGGCTACACCTTC.

V usage is TRBV4-2 and J usage is TRBJ1-5; D call uncertain. The CDR3 sequence is 15 residues long. V gave up 2 bases and J gave up 7 bases, with 15 bases separating them. Germline V gives CDR1 LGHNA, CDR2 YNFKEQ. CDR3 nucleotides: TGTGCCAGCAGCCAAAGGGAAGGTGAAATACAGCCCCAGCATTTT. Protein product: CASSQREGEIQPQHF.

V usage is TRBV19 and J usage is TRBJ1-5; a weak D match, TRBD1 (5 bases). Trimming stripped 7 bases from V and 2 bases from J, with 15 bases between. This CDR3 has 15 amino acids. CDR1 and CDR2 (germline): LNHDA, SQIVND (reference sequence). In DNA form, the CDR3 reads TGTGCCAGTAACCCGGGACGAGTAGGCAATCAGCCCCAGCATTTT. Translating gives CASNPGRVGNQPQHF.

The chain carries TRBV6-2 or TRBV6-3 and TRBJ2-7; D not certain. Trimming pared 4 bases from V and 7 bases from J, leaving 14 bases between. The CDR3 is made up of 13 amino acids. Germline CDR1 reads MNHEY; CDR2 reads SVGEGT. The CDR3 sequence: CASSLPSFGEQYF. The CDR3 coding sequence is TGTGCCAGCAGTTTGCCCTCTTTTGGGGAGCAGTACTTC.

This chain uses TRBV11-3 with TRBJ1-1, with a possible D match to TRBD1 (5 bases). Germline V gives CDR1 SGHNT, CDR2 YENEEA. Trimming shortened V by 4 bases and J by 5 bases, and 11 bases separated the two germline ends. This CDR3 is built from 13 residues. CDR3 in DNA: TGTGCCAGCAGCTCGGGACTAGGGACTGAAGCTTTCTTT. Its translation is CASSSGLGTEAFF.

The chain uses TRBV29-1 and TRBJ1-1; D remains unclear. The V end was cut by 5 bases, the J end by 11 bases, with 15 bases between. Germline CDR1 SQVTM, CDR2 ANQGSEA. CDR3 size: 11 residues. CDR3 amino acids: CSVLVGVRAFF. The CDR3 DNA is TGCAGCGTTCTTGTGGGAGTTAGGGCTTTCTTT.

The chain has TRBV19 and TRBJ1-2; no clear D gene. The V end lost 7 bases, the J end lost 0 bases, and 12 bases lay between the germline ends. The CDR3 totals 14 residues. Germline loops: CDR1 LNHDA, CDR2 SQIVND (reference sequence). The DNA for the CDR3 is TGTGCCAGTACCAGGAGTCTTTCTAACTATGGCTACACCTTC. Its protein product is CASTRSLSNYGYTF.

The rearrangement uses TRBV5-1 and TRBJ2-4; D may be TRBD1 or TRBD2 (5 bases each). The CDR3 sequence is 16 residues long. V shed 0 bases and J shed 5 bases, with 15 bases lying between them. The germline CDR1 and CDR2 sequences are SGHRS and YFSETQ. The CDR3 DNA reads TGCGCCAGCAGCTTGGCGGGGACCGAGGGGCAAAACATTCAGTACTTC. Encoded protein: CASSLAGTEGQNIQYF.

This chain links TRBV3-1 (or the pseudogene TRBV3-2) with TRBJ1-1, with D possibly TRBD1 on 5 matching bases. The CDR3 extends over 14 amino acids. Germline V gene lookup returns CDR1 LGHDT and CDR2 YNNKEL (reference sequence). V was trimmed by 0 bases and J by 9 bases, leaving 14 bases between them. The CDR3 bases are TGTGCCAGCAGCCAAGATACGGGGGTCGGGAAAGCTTTCTTT. Protein product: CASSQDTGVGKAFF.

The CDR3 is CASSVTGSPEIEAFF. Written as DNA, the CDR3 is TGTGCCAGCAGCGTCACAGGATCCCCTGAGATTGAAGCTTTCTTT. The V gene is TRBV9, the J gene TRBJ1-1; D perhaps matches TRBD1 (5 bases). CDR1 is SGDLS and CDR2 is YYNGEE in the germline V gene. V gave up 2 bases and J gave up 7 bases, with 18 bases separating them. The CDR3 spans 15 residues.

The gene calls are TRBV6-5 and TRBJ1-3; the match to TRBD1 covers 7 bases. The CDR3 consists of 14 residues. Losses at the gene ends were 6 bases for V and 0 bases for J; bases not matched to a gene: 2. The germline V gene has CDR1 MNHEY and CDR2 SVGAGI. The CDR3 region is CASSGTVSGNTIYF. The CDR3, as DNA: TGTGCCAGCAGCGGGACAGTCTCTGGAAACACCATATATTTT.

The rearrangement joins TRBV5-1 to TRBJ1-1, with D unclear. Per the germline V gene, CDR1 is SGHRS and CDR2 is YFSETQ. This CDR3 has 14 residues. Trimming cost V 3 bases and J 2 bases, with 11 bases left between them. The CDR3 sequence is CASSSRNANTEAFF. The CDR3 nucleotides read TGCGCCAGCAGCTCTCGAAATGCTAACACTGAAGCTTTCTTT.

V usage is TRBV4-1 and J usage is TRBJ2-6; no clear D. CDR3 length: 15 residues. The germline gives CDR1 MGHRA, CDR2 YSYEKL. V lost 3 bases and J lost 0, with 6 bases in between. CDR3 region: CASSQGSSGANVLTF. For the CDR3, the DNA is TGCGCCAGCAGCCAGGGATCCTCTGGGGCCAACGTCCTGACTTTC.

The chain carries TRBV4-2 and TRBJ2-2; 14 bases match TRBD2. Unmatched junction bases numbered 10, after V lost 1 base and J lost 6 bases. The germline gives CDR1 LGHNA, CDR2 YNFKEQ. The CDR3 loop spans 19 amino acids. The CDR3 is CASSQVVGLAGVNAGELFF. In nucleotides, the CDR3 is TGTGCCAGCAGCCAAGTAGTGGGACTAGCGGGGGTAAACGCCGGGGAGCTGTTTTTT.

The chain employs TRBV11-3 and TRBJ2-5, with 8 nucleotides matching TRBD2. The CDR3 has 17 residues. Germline assignment: CDR1 SGHNT and CDR2 YENEEA. The V segment lost 1 base and the J segment 5 bases; nucleotides outside the gene matches: 12. This CDR3 reads CASSLGWSGSLTETQYF. CDR3 in DNA: TGTGCCAGCAGCTTAGGGTGGAGCGGGAGTTTGACGGAGACCCAGTACTTC.

This rearrangement joins TRBV7-9 to TRBJ2-7; D possibly matches TRBD1 or TRBD2 (5 bases each). V lost 0 bases to trimming and J lost 7 bases, with 10 bases between them. In germline, CDR1 is SEHNR, CDR2 FQNEAQ (reference sequence). The CDR3 covers 13 residues. This CDR3 reads CASSLAGDREQYF. The CDR3 region has the DNA TGTGCCAGCAGCTTAGCGGGGGATAGGGAGCAGTACTTC.

This chain joins TRBV10-2 and TRBJ1-4, with D unclear. V was clipped by 4 bases and J by 0 bases, with 12 bases between them. Germline CDR1 is WSHSY and CDR2 is SAAADI. This CDR3 is 16 amino acids long. In nucleotides, the CDR3 is TGCGCCAGCAGTGGCTGGACGGGTGCAACTAATGAAAAACTGTTTTTT. This codes for CASSGWTGATNEKLFF.

V and J are TRBV7-9 and TRBJ1-4; the D is unclear. The germline CDR1 and CDR2 sequences are SEHNR and FQNEAQ (reference sequence). This CDR3 contains 14 residues. V was shortened by 3 bases and J by 7 bases, with 12 bases between the two germline ends. The CDR3 reads CASSLADTLEKLFF. DNA for the CDR3: TGTGCCAGCAGCTTGGCCGATACACTTGAAAAACTGTTTTTT. Supplemented by reference TRBV7-9 and TRBJ1-4, the full variable domain reads DTGVSQNPRHKITKRGQNVTFRCDPISEHNRLYWYRQTLGQGPEFLTYFQNEAQLEKSRLLSDRFSAERPKGSFSTLEIQRTEQGDSAMYLCASSLADTLEKLFFGSGTQLSVL.